This is a list of T cell receptor beta chains from one sample in a study of control samples from healthy donors and cancer patients. Produced via immunoSEQ multiplex PCR; TCRdb's table is partial and in-frame only. Here the sample spans approximately 30,000 clones, roughly 94% being singletons. Material: blood. The receptors were sampled from a man in his 60s in good health. CDR3s include the opening cysteine and the closing phenylalanine or tryptophan. Each record gives: V gene, D gene, J gene, CDR3 protein. A D gene is named only where the DNA matches it firmly.

v_call: TRBV4-3
d_call: .
j_call: TRBJ2-3
cdr3_aa: CASSHATGQRTDTQYF

v_call: TRBV7-9
d_call: .
j_call: TRBJ1-1
cdr3_aa: CASSGNEAFF

v_call: TRBV7-9
d_call: .
j_call: TRBJ1-1
cdr3_aa: CASSLEVLTGNTEAFF

v_call: TRBV19
d_call: TRBD1
j_call: TRBJ1-5
cdr3_aa: CASNSDRGSNQPQHF

v_call: TRBV18
d_call: TRBD1
j_call: TRBJ2-3
cdr3_aa: CASSLQTGGPDTQYF

v_call: TRBV19
d_call: .
j_call: TRBJ2-7
cdr3_aa: CASSSTGNYEQYF

v_call: TRBV5-4
d_call: TRBD1
j_call: TRBJ1-3
cdr3_aa: CASSLAGTGGAGNTIYF

v_call: TRBV19
d_call: .
j_call: TRBJ1-5
cdr3_aa: CASSIIERGANQPQHF

v_call: TRBV7-2
d_call: .
j_call: TRBJ1-5
cdr3_aa: CASSLAGRGQPQHF

v_call: TRBV19
d_call: .
j_call: TRBJ1-6
cdr3_aa: CASSIGLTEPLHF

v_call: TRBV7-2
d_call: .
j_call: TRBJ2-7
cdr3_aa: CASSFGGNYEQYF

v_call: TRBV6-2/TRBV6-3
d_call: .
j_call: TRBJ2-5
cdr3_aa: CASSYLRSKKDNRSQYF

v_call: TRBV9
d_call: TRBD1
j_call: TRBJ1-1
cdr3_aa: CASSGRDSPTEAFF

v_call: TRBV12-3/TRBV12-4
d_call: .
j_call: TRBJ1-2
cdr3_aa: CASSFARQGYTF

v_call: TRBV3-1/TRBV3-2
d_call: .
j_call: TRBJ1-6
cdr3_aa: CASSQVSGPLKSYNSPLHF

v_call: TRBV11-2
d_call: TRBD1
j_call: TRBJ1-1
cdr3_aa: CASSFQGAGGTEAFF

v_call: TRBV6-4
d_call: .
j_call: TRBJ2-2
cdr3_aa: CASRGSANTGELFF

v_call: TRBV7-9
d_call: TRBD2
j_call: TRBJ2-3
cdr3_aa: CASSAWESGRGDTQYF

v_call: TRBV10-2
d_call: .
j_call: TRBJ2-3
cdr3_aa: CASSESNPSTDTQYF

v_call: TRBV10-2
d_call: TRBD2
j_call: TRBJ2-2
cdr3_aa: CASGTSSNTGELFF

v_call: TRBV7-2
d_call: TRBD1
j_call: TRBJ1-1
cdr3_aa: CASSLAGTGNMNTEAFF

v_call: TRBV18
d_call: .
j_call: TRBJ2-5
cdr3_aa: CASSHGQYSETQYF

v_call: TRBV18
d_call: .
j_call: TRBJ1-6
cdr3_aa: CASSQDRNFSPLHF

v_call: TRBV7-7
d_call: .
j_call: TRBJ1-4
cdr3_aa: CASSPSFGGNEKLFF

v_call: TRBV6-5
d_call: .
j_call: TRBJ1-2
cdr3_aa: CASSYSGRGHGYTF

v_call: TRBV30
d_call: .
j_call: TRBJ1-2
cdr3_aa: CAWTRGTPGGYTF

v_call: TRBV14
d_call: TRBD1
j_call: TRBJ2-6
cdr3_aa: CASSPGQGNSGANVLTF

v_call: TRBV7-9
d_call: TRBD2
j_call: TRBJ2-1
cdr3_aa: CASSLEGLASAEFF

v_call: TRBV28
d_call: TRBD1
j_call: TRBJ1-2
cdr3_aa: CASSSDRVYTF

v_call: TRBV10-2
d_call: .
j_call: TRBJ2-7
cdr3_aa: CASSESWGYEQYF

v_call: TRBV7-9
d_call: TRBD1
j_call: TRBJ1-1
cdr3_aa: CASSLAGDRGLTEAFF

v_call: TRBV6-4
d_call: TRBD2
j_call: TRBJ2-3
cdr3_aa: CASSPLAGGTDTQYF

v_call: TRBV5-1
d_call: .
j_call: TRBJ1-6
cdr3_aa: CASSLGGTEYNSPLHF

v_call: TRBV9
d_call: .
j_call: TRBJ1-6
cdr3_aa: CASSDRVNSPLHF

v_call: TRBV6-4
d_call: .
j_call: TRBJ2-2
cdr3_aa: CASRSQGTGELFF

v_call: TRBV7-6
d_call: .
j_call: TRBJ2-5
cdr3_aa: CASSTTRGQETQYF

v_call: TRBV28
d_call: TRBD1
j_call: TRBJ1-5
cdr3_aa: CASRGGTGNQPQHF

v_call: TRBV20-1
d_call: TRBD1
j_call: TRBJ1-2
cdr3_aa: CSASPLIQGLYGYTF

v_call: TRBV25-1
d_call: TRBD1
j_call: TRBJ1-4
cdr3_aa: CASSRGLGEKLFF

v_call: TRBV7-9
d_call: TRBD1
j_call: TRBJ1-1
cdr3_aa: CASSLGGQGAARSFF

v_call: TRBV19
d_call: TRBD1
j_call: TRBJ2-2
cdr3_aa: CASSRTGNTGELFF

v_call: TRBV9
d_call: .
j_call: TRBJ2-5
cdr3_aa: CASSVGPGGYQETQYF

v_call: TRBV10-3
d_call: TRBD1
j_call: TRBJ2-3
cdr3_aa: CAISEGDRALDTQYF